A single sample gave rise to the 12 T cell receptor beta chains below, sequenced in a study of T cells in Graves' hyperthyroidism and ophthalmopathy. TCR beta CDR3 region amplification was performed from RNA transcripts. The HTBI set primed first-round TCR CDR3 RT-PCR. Using its own MiXCR run on the multiplex PCR reads, TCRdb lists one record per CDR3 protein. The repertoire holds around 350,000 distinct CDR3 sequences, with roughly 15% as singletons. The sequencing input was blood. Source of these receptors: a woman aged 25-40 years with Graves' ophthalmopathy.

This clonotype was recorded many times. The chain carries TRBV29-1 and TRBJ2-1, with D perhaps TRBD1 or TRBD2 (5 bases each). Germline-derived CDR1 and CDR2 are SQVTM and ANQGSEA. This CDR3 is 13 amino acids long. Trimming shortened V by 7 bases and J by 1 base, and 11 bases separated the two germline ends. DNA of the CDR3: TGCAGCGGGGACCGTGGTTCCTACAATGAGCAGTTCTTC. This codes for CSGDRGSYNEQFF.

Many counts were recorded for this clonotype. The chain joins TRBV28 to TRBJ1-5, with 8 bases aligning to TRBD1. Germline CDR1 is MDHEN and CDR2 is SYDVKM. Unmatched junction bases numbered 7, after V lost 3 bases and J lost 0 bases. The CDR3 has 17 residues. CDR3 DNA: TGTGCCAGCAGTTTCCCTTCGGACAGGGCTAGCAATCAGCCCCAGCATTTT. Its translation: CASSFPSDRASNQPQHF.

The chain has TRBV7-9 and TRBJ2-7; a possible D gene is TRBD2 (6 bases). CDR1 and CDR2 from the germline V gene are SEHNR and FQNEAQ (reference sequence). The CDR3 spans 17 residues. V lost 1 base and J lost 5, with 21 bases in between. The CDR3 nucleotides are TGTGCCAGCAGCTTAGGGAAGGATGGGGGACTTGCCGACGAGCAGTACTTC. This translates into CASSLGKDGGLADEQYF. Full variable domain (rest looked up from reference TRBV7-9 and TRBJ2-7): DTGVSQNPRHKITKRGQNVTFRCDPISEHNRLYWYRQTLGQGPEFLTYFQNEAQLEKSRLLSDRFSAERPKGSFSTLEIQRTEQGDSAMYLCASSLGKDGGLADEQYFGPGTRLTVT.

The table lists this clonotype with many counts. The rearrangement links TRBV7-8 to TRBJ2-7; D is undetermined. Germline CDR1 reads SGHVS; CDR2 reads FQNEAQ. Trimming stripped 7 bases from V and 7 bases from J, with 20 bases between. The CDR3 totals 14 residues. CDR3 region: CASTQNVQTGEQYF. CDR3 sequence (DNA): TGTGCCAGCACCCAGAACGTTCAGACTGGGGAGCAGTACTTC.

The chain combines TRBV5-1 with TRBJ2-3, with D possibly called TRBD1 or TRBD2 (5 bases each). The V and J ends lost 2 bases and 9 bases respectively, with 10 bases between them. The germline V gene encodes CDR1 SGHRS and CDR2 YFSETQ. The CDR3 length is 12 residues. The CDR3 DNA sequence: TGCGCCAGCAGCTTTGAGGGGATAACGCAGTATTTT. Its translation is CASSFEGITQYF.

This clonotype was seen more than once but under ten times. The chain is built from TRBV10-3 and TRBJ1-1; D is unclear. There are 14 residues in the CDR3. V was trimmed by 0 bases and J by 4 bases, leaving 9 bases between them. Germline V gene lookup returns CDR1 ENHRY and CDR2 SYGVKD. The CDR3 sequence is CAISESIEVTEAFF. CDR3 in DNA: TGTGCCATCAGTGAGTCGATAGAAGTCACTGAAGCTTTCTTT.

This clonotype showed up many times. V usage is TRBV20-1 and J usage is TRBJ1-6; D gene uncertain. CDR1 is DFQATT and CDR2 is SNEGSKA in the germline V gene (reference sequence). The CDR3 sequence is 13 residues long. V lost 4 bases and J 9 bases, leaving 13 bases between the germline ends. The CDR3 region has the DNA TGCAGTGCTAACTTGGCGTTTGGTTCACCCCTCCACTTT. Protein product: CSANLAFGSPLHF.

At least ten counts were recorded for this clonotype. The V gene is TRBV3-1, the J gene TRBJ2-7; 8 bases map to TRBD2. The CDR3 runs to 14 residues. Germline CDR1 and CDR2: LGHDT and YNNKEL (reference sequence). The trim removed 4 bases at V and 2 bases at J, leaving 4 bases unmatched. The CDR3 loop is CASSPTGGAYEQYF. CDR3 DNA: TGTGCCAGCAGCCCTACCGGGGGGGCCTACGAGCAGTACTTC.

The genes are TRBV12-3 or TRBV12-4 and TRBJ2-7, with TRBD2 matching over 10 bases. This CDR3 region has 22 residues. Trimming took 2 bases from V and 0 from J; bases not matched to a gene: 22. This chain's CDR3 is CASSLSPTWLRTSGKSSYEQYF. CDR3 bases: TGTGCCAGCAGTTTAAGCCCAACTTGGTTGCGGACTAGCGGTAAAAGCTCCTACGAGCAGTACTTC.

This clonotype was seen at least ten times. In DNA form, the CDR3 reads TGTGCCGGCAGGGAGGGTGGCTATGGCTACACCTTC. The encoded protein is CAGREGGYGYTF. The rearrangement uses TRBV30 and TRBJ1-2; tentatively, D is TRBD1 (5 bases). The CDR3 contains 12 residues. Trimming left V 8 bases short and J 4 bases short, with 14 bases between. Germline loops: CDR1 GTSNPN, CDR2 SVGIG (reference sequence).

The chain recombines TRBV7-2 with TRBJ2-1, with 9 bases that match TRBD2. J lost 8 bases, V lost 5 bases, and 10 bases had no gene match. In germline, CDR1 is SGHTA, CDR2 FQGNSA. There are 15 residues in the CDR3. The CDR3: CASSHGTSGLDEQFF. CDR3 bases: TGTGCCAGCAGCCACGGAACTAGCGGGTTGGATGAGCAGTTCTTC.

This clonotype was seen at least ten times. V is TRBV11-2 and J is TRBJ2-5; 10 nucleotides match TRBD2. Germline assignment: CDR1 SGHAT and CDR2 FQNNGV. This CDR3 is 16 amino acids long. Trimming took 4 bases from V and 5 from J; bases not matched to a gene: 10. The CDR3 sequence is CASSSNSGGPQETQYF. The DNA for the CDR3 is TGTGCCAGCAGCTCGAATAGCGGGGGGCCCCAGGAGACCCAGTACTTC.